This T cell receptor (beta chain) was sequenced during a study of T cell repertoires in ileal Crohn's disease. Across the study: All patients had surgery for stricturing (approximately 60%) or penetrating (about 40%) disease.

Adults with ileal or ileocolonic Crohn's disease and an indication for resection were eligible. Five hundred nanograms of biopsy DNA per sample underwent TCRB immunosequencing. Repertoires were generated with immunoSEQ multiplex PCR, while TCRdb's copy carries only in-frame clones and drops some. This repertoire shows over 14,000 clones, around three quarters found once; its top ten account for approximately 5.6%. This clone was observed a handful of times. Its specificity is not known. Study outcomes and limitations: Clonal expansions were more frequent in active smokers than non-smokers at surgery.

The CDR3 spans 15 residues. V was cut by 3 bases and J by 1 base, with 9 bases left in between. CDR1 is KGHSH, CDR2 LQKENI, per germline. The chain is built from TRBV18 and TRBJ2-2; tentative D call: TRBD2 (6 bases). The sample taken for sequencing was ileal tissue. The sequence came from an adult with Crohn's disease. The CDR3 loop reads CASSPRRENTGELFF. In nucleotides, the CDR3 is TGTGCCAGCTCACCCCGGAGGGAGAACACCGGGGAGCTGTTTTTT.